Presented here are 22 T cell receptor beta chains from one specimen sequenced in a study of blood T cell repertoires in COVID-19. Only in-frame clones appear in the TCRdb table, and some are missing; sequencing was by immunoSEQ multiplex PCR. The sample lists tens of thousands of clones; around 80% were seen once. Source material: peripheral blood. The receptors stem from a human donor in a cohort sampled during active COVID-19.

Comment on this clone: This sample includes further DNA sequences coding for the same CDR3. The V gene is TRBV5-1, the J gene TRBJ1-1, with TRBD1 matching 8 bases. Germline CDR1 and CDR2: SGHRS and YFSETQ. The V gene end was trimmed by 4 bases and the J gene end by 4 bases; junction bases not matched to a gene: 6. CDR3 length: 14 amino acids. The DNA of the CDR3 is TGCGCCAGCAGCGACACAGGGGGGATCACTGAAGCTTTCTTT. It codes for CASSDTGGITEAFF. The full variable domain, rest sourced from reference TRBV5-1 and TRBJ1-1, is KAGVTQTPRYLIKTRGQQVTLSCSPISGHRSVSWYQQTPGQGLQFLFEYFSETQRNKGNFPGRFSGRQFSNSRSEMNVSTLELGDSALYLCASSDTGGITEAFFGQGTRLTVV.

Written as DNA, the CDR3 is TGTGCCAGCAGCCCCGTAGGGGATTATGGCTACACCTTC. It translates to CASSPVGDYGYTF. The V and J genes are TRBV28 and TRBJ1-2; possible D gene TRBD1, 5 bases. Trimming shortened V by 6 bases and J by 5 bases, and 13 bases separated the two germline ends. The germline V gene has CDR1 MDHEN and CDR2 SYDVKM. CDR3 length: 13 amino acids.

The chain combines TRBV5-5 with TRBJ2-3, with 12 bases aligning to TRBD2. The CDR3 runs 16 residues. Germline V gene lookup returns CDR1 SGHKS and CDR2 YYEKEE (reference sequence). V lost 4 bases to trimming and J lost 4 bases; unmatched junction nucleotides: 7. CDR3 coding DNA: TGTGCCAGCAGCCAAGGACTAGCGGGGAGGTCAGATACGCAGTATTTT. It yields the protein CASSQGLAGRSDTQYF.

This chain joins TRBV30 and TRBJ1-1, with a possible D match to TRBD1 (6 bases). Trimming took off 1 base at V and 4 bases at J, with 10 bases between the two ends. CDR1 GTSNPN and CDR2 SVGIG come from the germline V gene (reference sequence). This CDR3 is built from 13 residues. The CDR3 DNA reads TGTGCCTGGAGTGAACAGGGACCCACTGAAGCTTTCTTT. Encoded protein: CAWSEQGPTEAFF.

The chain recombines TRBV19 with TRBJ2-4; 7 nucleotides align to TRBD1. The CDR3 runs 18 residues. The J segment lost 2 bases and the V segment lost 4 bases, leaving 14 bases of the junction unmatched. CDR1 and CDR2 (germline): LNHDA, SQIVND (reference sequence). Written as DNA, the CDR3 is TGTGCCAGTAGTACGCCTTTAGAAGGGGGCGCGACCAAAAACATTCAGTACTTC. Translation: CASSTPLEGGATKNIQYF. The whole variable domain, filled in from reference TRBV19 and TRBJ2-4, reads DGGITQSPKYLFRKEGQNVTLSCEQNLNHDAMYWYRQDPGQGLRLIYYSQIVNDFQKGDIAEGYSVSREKKESFPLTVTSAQKNPTAFYLCASSTPLEGGATKNIQYFGAGTRLSVL.

The chain couples TRBV30 to TRBJ2-7, with D maybe TRBD2 (5 bases). V was clipped by 1 base and J by 6 bases, with 10 bases between them. The CDR3 is made up of 12 amino acids. CDR1 and CDR2 from the germline V gene are GTSNPN and SVGIG (reference sequence). CDR3 coding DNA: TGTGCCTGGAGTGCGGGAAGTGTCGAGCAGTACTTC. Amino acid sequence: CAWSAGSVEQYF. Complete variable domain (other parts from reference TRBV30 and TRBJ2-7): SQTIHQWPATLVQPVGSPLSLECTVEGTSNPNLYWYRQAAGRGLQLLFYSVGIGQISSEVPQNLSASRPQDRQFILSSKKLLLSDSGFYLCAWSAGSVEQYFGPGTRLTVT.

V is TRBV5-4 and J is TRBJ1-1, with D maybe TRBD1 (5 bases). Per germline, CDR1 SGHNT and CDR2 YYREEE (reference sequence). Trimming pared 4 bases from V and 4 bases from J, leaving 14 bases between. The CDR3 sequence is 14 residues long. CDR3 protein: CASSPRGISTEAFF. CDR3 bases: TGTGCCAGCAGCCCAAGGGGCATCTCCACTGAAGCTTTCTTT.

V gene TRBV9 combines with J gene TRBJ2-2, with 12 bases identical to TRBD2. Germline CDR1 reads SGDLS; CDR2 reads YYNGEE. With 4 bases clipped from V and 5 bases from J, the junction kept 9 bases outside the gene matches. This CDR3 has 17 residues. The CDR3 reads CASSPLAGGIRTGELFF. CDR3 sequence (DNA): TGTGCCAGCAGCCCACTAGCGGGGGGAATAAGAACCGGGGAGCTGTTTTTT. Variable domain in full (rest from reference TRBV9 and TRBJ2-2): DSGVTQTPKHLITATGQRVTLRCSPRSGDLSVYWYQQSLDQGLQFLIQYYNGEERAKGNILERFSAQQFPDLHSELNLSSLELGDSALYFCASSPLAGGIRTGELFFGEGSRLTVL.

The chain uses TRBV20-1 and TRBJ2-7, with a weak D call TRBD1 (6 bases). Germline V gene sequence: CDR1 DFQATT, CDR2 SNEGSKA (reference sequence). Trimming stripped 3 bases from V and 5 bases from J, with 17 bases between. CDR3 size: 14 residues. The CDR3 spells CSASSQGSSNEQYF. CDR3 sequence (DNA): TGCAGTGCTAGTTCCCAGGGGTCTAGCAACGAGCAGTACTTC.

J is TRBJ2-3 and V is TRBV3-1 (or the pseudogene TRBV3-2); 7 bases are shared with TRBD2. Germline CDR1 is LGHDT and CDR2 is YNNKEL (reference sequence). The CDR3 sequence is 15 residues long. The V gene end was trimmed by 4 bases and the J gene end by 3 bases; junction bases not matched to a gene: 7. This CDR3 is CASSPGGGRTDTQYF. The CDR3 coding sequence is TGTGCCAGCAGCCCCGGGGGAGGGAGGACAGATACGCAGTATTTT.

This chain joins TRBV2 and TRBJ2-7, with D possibly matching TRBD1 (5 bases). The CDR3 has 11 amino acids. Germline V gene data show CDR1 as SNHLY and CDR2 as FYNNEI. V was cut by 7 bases and J by 2 bases, with 6 bases left in between. CDR3 protein: CASKTAYEQYF. CDR3 bases: TGTGCCAGCAAGACAGCCTACGAGCAGTACTTC.

This clone appeared a few times. The chain carries TRBV9 and TRBJ1-3; D is undetermined. V was cut by 0 bases and J by 2 bases, with 12 bases left in between. Looked up from germline, CDR1 is SGDLS and CDR2 is YYNGEE. The CDR3 totals 16 residues. CDR3 in DNA: TGTGCCAGCAGCGTAGTTCCCACTGATCCTGGAAACACCATATATTTT. As protein: CASSVVPTDPGNTIYF. The complete variable domain, with remaining parts taken from reference TRBV9 and TRBJ1-3, reads DSGVTQTPKHLITATGQRVTLRCSPRSGDLSVYWYQQSLDQGLQFLIQYYNGEERAKGNILERFSAQQFPDLHSELNLSSLELGDSALYFCASSVVPTDPGNTIYFGEGSWLTVV.

V is TRBV5-1 and J is TRBJ2-7; possibly TRBD2 for D (5 bases). This CDR3 contains 15 residues. V lost 0 bases to trimming and J lost 2 bases, with 12 bases between them. CDR1 and CDR2 (germline): SGHRS, YFSETQ. The CDR3 DNA reads as TGCGCCAGCAGCTTGGGTGGGGTGGGAGCCTACGAGCAGTACTTC. This encodes CASSLGGVGAYEQYF.

The V gene is TRBV28, the J gene TRBJ2-2, with D perhaps TRBD1 (6 bases). The CDR3 is 15 residues long. The germline gives CDR1 MDHEN, CDR2 SYDVKM. The V end was cut by 5 bases, the J end by 7 bases, with 17 bases between. CDR3: CASSIVGALIGELFF. CDR3 DNA: TGTGCCAGCAGTATTGTGGGGGCGCTGATCGGGGAGCTGTTTTTT.

This clone was recorded only once. This chain joins TRBV6-1 and TRBJ1-1, with a weak D call TRBD1 (6 bases). The CDR3 runs to 13 residues. From germline, CDR1 is MNHNS and CDR2 SASEGT. The V gene lost 3 bases and the J gene lost 4 bases, with 9 bases spanning the gap. Here the CDR3 DNA reads TGTGCCAGCAGTGACAGGGGCGGCACTGAAGCTTTCTTT. Protein product: CASSDRGGTEAFF.

V is TRBV9 and J is TRBJ2-6, with TRBD2 matching 7 bases. The trim removed 0 bases at V and 0 bases at J, leaving 0 bases unmatched. CDR3 length: 16 residues. Germline CDR1 reads SGDLS; CDR2 reads YYNGEE. In DNA, the CDR3 is TGTGCCAGCAGCGTAGGCGGGGGCTCTGGGGCCAACGTCCTGACTTTC. Protein product: CASSVGGGSGANVLTF.

J is TRBJ1-3 and V is TRBV19, with D possibly being TRBD1 (5 bases). Germline values: CDR1 LNHDA, CDR2 SQIVND (reference sequence). The CDR3 runs 15 residues. Trimming took 4 bases from V and 1 from J, leaving 11 bases between them. CDR3 protein: CASSTSGLSGNTIYF. The CDR3 nucleotides read TGTGCCAGTAGTACTTCAGGGCTATCTGGAAACACCATATATTTT.

J is TRBJ1-5 and V is TRBV9, with TRBD1 identical over 7 bases. From germline, CDR1 is SGDLS and CDR2 YYNGEE. Losses at the gene ends were 5 bases for V and 9 bases for J; bases not matched to a gene: 11. The length of the CDR3 is 14 residues. The CDR3 nucleotides read TGTGCCAGCAGGGCGGACAGGAGGATACTGCCCCAGCATTTT. As protein: CASRADRRILPQHF.

This clone was counted between two and nine times. V and J are TRBV7-3 and TRBJ2-7; D is perhaps TRBD2 (6 bases). The germline V gene has CDR1 SGHTA and CDR2 FQGTGA. Trimming left V 5 bases short and J 3 bases short, with 20 bases between. The CDR3 totals 16 residues. The CDR3 loop reads CASSSAGLPTFYEQYF. The CDR3 nucleotides are TGTGCCAGCAGCAGTGCGGGACTCCCCACCTTCTACGAGCAGTACTTC.

The chain combines TRBV4-2 with TRBJ1-1; D call uncertain. CDR3 length equals 16 residues. With 1 base removed from V and 3 bases from J, the gap between germline ends came to 15 bases. Germline V gene data show CDR1 as LGHNA and CDR2 as YNFKEQ. The CDR3 here is CASSQVQKRADTEAFF. The CDR3 DNA sequence: TGTGCCAGCAGCCAAGTTCAAAAGAGGGCTGACACTGAAGCTTTCTTT.

The chain is built from TRBV7-3 and TRBJ2-3; no firm D call. CDR1 is SGHTA, CDR2 FQGTGA, per germline. CDR3 length: 15 amino acids. Trimming stripped 1 base from V and 0 bases from J, with 8 bases between. The CDR3 is CASSLNTASTDTQYF. CDR3 nucleotides: TGTGCCAGCAGCTTAAATACAGCAAGCACAGATACGCAGTATTTT.

The chain is built from TRBV29-1 and TRBJ1-4, with D unresolved. Trimming removed 5 bases at V and 7 bases at J, with 14 bases between. CDR1 and CDR2 (germline): SQVTM, ANQGSEA. The CDR3 has 13 amino acids. CDR3 sequence (DNA): TGCAGCGTTTCTGGCGGGTGGGGTGAAAAACTGTTTTTT. Translating it yields CSVSGGWGEKLFF.